These 24 T cell receptor beta chains share one sample of origin, sequenced in a study of cytomegalovirus exposure and HLA in healthy donors. The PCR was carried out with 60 Vbeta primers and 13 Jbeta primers. Libraries were prepared by immunoSEQ multiplex PCR; TCRdb keeps only in-frame clonotypes and omits some of them. The sample contains about 170,000 clones, 65% to 90% of which appear only once. Source material: PBMCs. The receptors were gathered from a male donor in good health and CMV-seronegative.

The CDR3 coding sequence is TGTGCCAGCAGCGCCCACAGGGATTACAATTCACCCCTCCACTTT. It yields the protein CASSAHRDYNSPLHF. The chain carries TRBV9 and TRBJ1-6; possible D gene TRBD1, 6 bases. This CDR3 is 15 amino acids long. The V end lost 3 bases, the J end lost 7 bases, and 14 bases lay between the germline ends. Germline CDR1 SGDLS, CDR2 YYNGEE.

The chain has TRBV30 and TRBJ1-2, with D perhaps matching TRBD1 (5 bases). This CDR3 has 14 amino acids. V was cut by 0 bases and J by 1 base, with 9 bases left in between. Germline CDR1 and CDR2: GTSNPN and SVGIG (reference sequence). The DNA of the CDR3 is TGTGCCTGGAGTGTAGGGGCCGGTAACTATGGCTACACCTTC. Translating it yields CAWSVGAGNYGYTF.

The rearrangement uses TRBV4-2 and TRBJ2-1, with D uncertain. This CDR3 is built from 17 residues. CDR1 LGHNA and CDR2 YNFKEQ come from the germline V gene. Trimming took 2 bases from V and 0 from J, leaving 14 bases between them. The CDR3 is CASSQRTLEFSYNEQFF. The CDR3 coding sequence is TGTGCCAGCAGCCAACGAACTCTCGAGTTCTCCTACAATGAGCAGTTCTTC.

This chain uses TRBV6-5 with TRBJ1-1; a possible D gene is TRBD1 (5 bases). With 7 bases removed from V and 4 bases from J, the gap between germline ends came to 19 bases. Germline lookup yields CDR1 MNHEY and CDR2 SVGAGI. The CDR3 extends over 15 amino acids. As DNA, the CDR3 is TGTGCCAGCAATACAGCCGGGGGGGGGAGCACTGAAGCTTTCTTT. Translated: CASNTAGGGSTEAFF.

This clone was recorded once. J is TRBJ2-1 and V is TRBV9; 10 bases map to TRBD2. V dropped 0 bases and J dropped 8; count of bases not matched to a gene: 5. The CDR3 is 15 residues long. Germline V gives CDR1 SGDLS, CDR2 YYNGEE. The CDR3 DNA reads TGTGCCAGCAGCGTAGGAGCGGGGGGGCTCGATGAGCAGTTCTTC. This codes for CASSVGAGGLDEQFF.

The genes are TRBV19 and TRBJ2-2; 8 bases match TRBD1. Germline V lookup: CDR1 LNHDA, CDR2 SQIVND (reference sequence). The CDR3 has 16 residues. The trim removed 5 bases at V and 8 bases at J, leaving 13 bases unmatched. The CDR3 region has the DNA TGTGCCAGTAGTCCCCCTCTCCAGGGGGCAGGGGGGGAGCTGTTTTTT. Translating gives CASSPPLQGAGGELFF.

V and J are TRBV18 and TRBJ1-2, with 8 bases that match TRBD1. V was pared by 4 bases and J by 5 bases, with 9 bases of the junction left unmatched. The CDR3 consists of 15 residues. The germline V gene has CDR1 KGHSH and CDR2 LQKENI. CDR3 DNA sequence: TGTGCCAGCTCACTTCCACAGGGGGTAGATTATGGCTACACCTTC. This encodes CASSLPQGVDYGYTF.

This rearrangement joins TRBV5-1 to TRBJ1-5; 8 bases fit TRBD1. Germline CDR1 SGHRS, CDR2 YFSETQ. J lost 2 bases, V lost 4 bases, and 5 bases had no gene match. The CDR3 totals 15 residues. CDR3 nucleotide sequence: TGCGCCAGCAGCCCTGGACAGGGAGGCAATCAGCCCCAGCATTTT. It translates to CASSPGQGGNQPQHF.

This sequence joins TRBV6-6 and TRBJ2-7; possible D gene TRBD1, 5 bases. CDR1 MNHNY and CDR2 SVGAGI come from the germline V gene (reference sequence). The V gene lost 7 bases and the J gene lost 2 bases, with 15 bases spanning the gap. The CDR3 loop spans 14 amino acids. CDR3 nucleotide sequence: TGTGCCAGCACAATGACAGTAACAGCCTACGAGCAGTACTTC. Residues: CASTMTVTAYEQYF.

The genes are TRBV2 and TRBJ2-2; possibly TRBD1 for D (5 bases). The CDR3 is made up of 14 amino acids. V lost 6 bases and J 5 bases, leaving 13 bases between the germline ends. Germline V gene lookup returns CDR1 SNHLY and CDR2 FYNNEI. DNA for the CDR3: TGTGCCAGCAGGGGGCCGCCCCGAACCGGGGAGCTGTTTTTT. Translation: CASRGPPRTGELFF.

The CDR3 DNA sequence: TGTGCCAGTACCAAAACAGGGCGCAGGGATGAGCAGTTCTTC. Its protein is CASTKTGRRDEQFF. The chain employs TRBV6-5 and TRBJ2-1, with TRBD1 as a possible D gene (6 bases). The CDR3 contains 14 residues. The germline CDR1 and CDR2 sequences are MNHEY and SVGAGI. V dropped 9 bases and J dropped 8 bases, with 20 bases sitting between them.

This clone turned up a few times. The CDR3 reads CASSPQGAGYNEQFF. CDR3 in DNA: TGTGCCAGCAGCCCGCAGGGGGCGGGCTACAATGAGCAGTTCTTC. The chain uses TRBV5-6 and TRBJ2-1, with 8 bases that match TRBD1. Germline CDR1 is SGHDT and CDR2 is YYEEEE. V shed 4 bases and J 3 bases; nucleotides not matched to a gene: 6. The CDR3 extends over 15 amino acids.

The J gene is TRBJ1-4, the V gene TRBV6-6, with 7 bases matching TRBD1. The CDR3 is made up of 15 amino acids. V lost 2 bases and J lost 7; bases outside the gene matches: 7. Germline V gene data show CDR1 as MNHNY and CDR2 as SVGAGI (reference sequence). The CDR3 DNA sequence: TGTGCCAGCAGTTACGACCGCGGACAGGCTGAAAAACTGTTTTTT. Translated, it gives CASSYDRGQAEKLFF.

The chain carries TRBV5-1 and TRBJ2-1, with 10 bases identical to TRBD1. Germline CDR1 reads SGHRS; CDR2 reads YFSETQ. V lost 2 bases to trimming and J lost 8 bases; unmatched junction nucleotides: 7. This CDR3 is 15 amino acids long. The CDR3 protein is CASSLRQGAGDEQFF. CDR3 DNA sequence: TGCGCCAGCAGCTTAAGACAGGGGGCTGGGGATGAGCAGTTCTTC.

This clone has a single count. V and J are TRBV7-9 and TRBJ2-7; D is possibly TRBD1 (7 bases). The CDR3 consists of 16 residues. V lost 6 bases, J lost 5 bases, and 23 bases lay in between. Germline V lookup: CDR1 SEHNR, CDR2 FQNEAQ (reference sequence). DNA of the CDR3: TGTGCCAGCAGACATAGCGGAGGAGAGGGGGCTAACGAGCAGTACTTC. Translation gives CASRHSGGEGANEQYF. Together with reference TRBV7-9 and TRBJ2-7, the CDR3 gives the full variable domain: DTGVSQNPRHKITKRGQNVTFRCDPISEHNRLYWYRQTLGQGPEFLTYFQNEAQLEKSRLLSDRFSAERPKGSFSTLEIQRTEQGDSAMYLCASRHSGGEGANEQYFGPGTRLTVT.

The chain is built from TRBV11-2 and TRBJ2-4, with D tentatively TRBD2 (6 bases). Trimming removed 3 bases at V and 3 bases at J, with 9 bases between. From germline, CDR1 is SGHAT and CDR2 FQNNGV. This CDR3 has 14 amino acids. CDR3 loop: CASSFVGGKNIQYF. In DNA, the CDR3 is TGTGCCAGCAGCTTCGTGGGAGGCAAAAACATTCAGTACTTC.

The chain employs TRBV10-3 and TRBJ1-4, with TRBD1 matching over 10 bases. Unmatched junction bases numbered 3, after V lost 4 bases and J lost 7 bases. The CDR3 sequence is 14 residues long. Germline V lookup: CDR1 ENHRY, CDR2 SYGVKD. In nucleotides, the CDR3 is TGTGCCATCAGTGCCGGGACAGGGGCTGAAAAACTGTTTTTT. Translation: CAISAGTGAEKLFF.

This rearrangement joins TRBV19 to TRBJ1-5; 11 nucleotides match TRBD1. The CDR3 is 19 amino acids. Looked up from germline, CDR1 is LNHDA and CDR2 is SQIVND (reference sequence). V shed 10 bases and J 0 bases; nucleotides not matched to a gene: 17. CDR3 in amino acids: CATPGGGQGESDSNQPQHF. The CDR3 DNA reads TGTGCCACCCCGGGAGGGGGACAGGGGGAATCGGATAGCAATCAGCCCCAGCATTTT.

The rearrangement uses TRBV10-3 and TRBJ2-2; maybe TRBD1 (5 bases). This CDR3 has 14 residues. Trimming took off 2 bases at V and 5 bases at J, with 9 bases between the two ends. Germline CDR1 and CDR2: ENHRY and SYGVKD. Here the CDR3 reads CAISEQGGTGELFF. The CDR3 bases are TGTGCCATCAGTGAGCAGGGTGGGACCGGGGAGCTGTTTTTT.

The rearrangement uses TRBV18 and TRBJ1-3, with a weak D call TRBD1 (5 bases). Germline V gives CDR1 KGHSH, CDR2 LQKENI. The CDR3 consists of 16 residues. Trimming pared 0 bases from V and 0 bases from J, leaving 9 bases between. CDR3 region: CASSPPGGASGNTIYF. In DNA, the CDR3 is TGTGCCAGCTCACCACCGGGAGGGGCCTCTGGAAACACCATATATTTT.

The chain couples TRBV30 to TRBJ2-7, with 10 bases lining up with TRBD1. Germline trimming cut 3 bases from V and 3 bases from J; bases unmatched to any gene: 5. This CDR3 has 14 amino acids. CDR1 and CDR2 from the germline V gene are GTSNPN and SVGIG (reference sequence). The chain's CDR3 is CAWRNRDRGYEQYF. CDR3 nucleotides: TGTGCCTGGAGAAACCGGGACAGGGGCTACGAGCAGTACTTC.

This chain links TRBV7-6 with TRBJ1-1; 8 bases match TRBD1. The CDR3 runs 15 residues. V dropped 4 bases and J dropped 5; count of bases not matched to a gene: 9. CDR1 is SGHVS and CDR2 is FNYEAQ in the germline V gene. CDR3: CASSSIPGGETEAFF. The CDR3 coding sequence is TGTGCCAGCAGCTCCATTCCAGGGGGCGAGACTGAAGCTTTCTTT. Together with reference TRBV7-6 and TRBJ1-1, the CDR3 gives the full variable domain: GAGVSQSPRYKVTKRGQDVALRCDPISGHVSLYWYRQALGQGPEFLTYFNYEAQQDKSGLPNDRFSAERPEGSISTLTIQRTEQRDSAMYRCASSSIPGGETEAFFGQGTRLTVV.

CDR3 DNA: TGTGCCAGCAGCCCACAGGACGGCGACAATGAGCAGTTCTTC. Translated, it gives CASSPQDGDNEQFF. The J gene is TRBJ2-1, the V gene TRBV7-9; TRBD1 might be the D (5 bases). The V gene's germline CDR1 is SEHNR and CDR2 FQNEAQ (reference sequence). The V end was cut by 5 bases, the J end by 5 bases, with 13 bases between. The CDR3 is 14 amino acids.

This rearrangement joins TRBV6-4 to TRBJ2-1; tentatively, D is TRBD2 (6 bases). Per the germline V gene, CDR1 is MRHNA and CDR2 is SNTAGT. This CDR3 has 13 residues. V was clipped by 2 bases and J by 10 bases, with 12 bases between them. DNA for the CDR3: TGTGCCAGCAGTGACGGGGGGTCCTCGGAGCAGTTCTTC. Residues: CASSDGGSSEQFF.